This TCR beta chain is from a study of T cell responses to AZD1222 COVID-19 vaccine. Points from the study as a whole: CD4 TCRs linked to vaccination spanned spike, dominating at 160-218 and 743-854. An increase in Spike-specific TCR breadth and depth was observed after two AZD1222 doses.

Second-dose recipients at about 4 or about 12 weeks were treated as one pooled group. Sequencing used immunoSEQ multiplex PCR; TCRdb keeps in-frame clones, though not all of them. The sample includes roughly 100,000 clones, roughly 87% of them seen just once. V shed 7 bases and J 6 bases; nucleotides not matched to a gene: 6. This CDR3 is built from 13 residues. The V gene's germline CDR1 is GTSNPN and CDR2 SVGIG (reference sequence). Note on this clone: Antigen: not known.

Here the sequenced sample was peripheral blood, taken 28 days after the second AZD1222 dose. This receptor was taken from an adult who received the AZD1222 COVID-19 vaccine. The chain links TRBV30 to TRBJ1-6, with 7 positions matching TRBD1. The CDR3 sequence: CASRGQVNSPLHF. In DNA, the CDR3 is TGTGCCTCGAGGGGGCAGGTTAATTCACCCCTCCACTTT.